This is a list of T cell receptor beta chains from one sample in a study of blood T cell repertoires in COVID-19. Libraries were prepared by immunoSEQ multiplex PCR; TCRdb keeps only in-frame clonotypes and omits some of them. The sample carries approximately 250,000 clones, around nine tenths recorded once. The source material was peripheral blood. The receptors stem from a middle-aged man with active or convalescent COVID-19. The CDR3 runs from the conserved cysteine through the conserved F or W. D genes are given only for firm matches. The size entry is marked missing in some rows and otherwise reads once, few, many or a size class.

CDR3 DNA: TGTGCCAGCAGCCCACCACGGACAGGTGGAGAGACCCAGTACTTC
CDR3 protein: CASSPPRTGGETQYF
J gene: TRBJ2-5
D gene: TRBD1
V gene: TRBV7-9
clone size: -

CDR3 DNA: TGCGCCAGCAGCTCCCAGGGGATGGGTTCACCCCTCCACTTT
CDR3 protein: CASSSQGMGSPLHF
J gene: TRBJ1-6
D gene: -
V gene: TRBV5-1
clone size: -

CDR3 DNA: TGTGCCAGCAGCCAAGACAACCAAGAGACCCAGTACTTC
CDR3 protein: CASSQDNQETQYF
J gene: TRBJ2-5
D gene: -
V gene: TRBV14
clone size: -

CDR3 DNA: TGCGCCAGCAGCCCCGGGACTAGCAGGAGTAATGAGCAGTTCTTC
CDR3 protein: CASSPGTSRSNEQFF
J gene: TRBJ2-1
D gene: TRBD2
V gene: TRBV5-1
clone size: -

CDR3 DNA: TGTGCCATCAGCCCGGGACAGGGAATGGGAGCTTTCTTT
CDR3 protein: CAISPGQGMGAFF
J gene: TRBJ1-1
D gene: TRBD1
V gene: TRBV10-3
clone size: -

CDR3 DNA: TGTGCCAGCAGCTCGTCGACTTTTTTCTCCTACAATGAGCAGTTCTTC
CDR3 protein: CASSSSTFFSYNEQFF
J gene: TRBJ2-1
D gene: -
V gene: TRBV11-3
clone size: -

CDR3 DNA: TGTGCCAGCAGCTTGGGGCAGGGTGAGGATGAGCAGTTCTTC
CDR3 protein: CASSLGQGEDEQFF
J gene: TRBJ2-1
D gene: -
V gene: TRBV5-5
clone size: -

CDR3 DNA: TGTGCCAGCACCTCGCGGGGGGGCCCGGAGACCCAGTACTTC
CDR3 protein: CASTSRGGPETQYF
J gene: TRBJ2-5
D gene: TRBD2
V gene: TRBV18
clone size: once

CDR3 DNA: TGTGCCATCAGTGAGTCGGGGGAGGAAAACATTCAGTACTTC
CDR3 protein: CAISESGEENIQYF
J gene: TRBJ2-4
D gene: -
V gene: TRBV10-3
clone size: -

CDR3 DNA: TGTGCCAGCTTCCAGGGGGGAGGTGAAAAACTGTTTTTT
CDR3 protein: CASFQGGGEKLFF
J gene: TRBJ1-4
D gene: TRBD1
V gene: TRBV12-3/TRBV12-4
clone size: once

CDR3 DNA: TGTGCCAGCAGACGAAGCTCTAGCGGACCCTACGAGCGGCAGTACTTC
CDR3 protein: CASRRSSSGPYERQYF
J gene: TRBJ2-7
D gene: TRBD2
V gene: TRBV2
clone size: -

CDR3 DNA: TGTGCCAGCAGTTACCAAACAGGGGGCCTCTACGAGCAGTACTTC
CDR3 protein: CASSYQTGGLYEQYF
J gene: TRBJ2-7
D gene: TRBD1
V gene: TRBV6-6
clone size: -

CDR3 DNA: TGCAGCGTGCTACTTTTCGGTAAGAACACTGAAGCTTTCTTT
CDR3 protein: CSVLLFGKNTEAFF
J gene: TRBJ1-1
D gene: -
V gene: TRBV29-1
clone size: -

CDR3 DNA: TGTGCCAGTAGTATAGGGCAGGGGGCAAGACAGCCCCAGCATTTT
CDR3 protein: CASSIGQGARQPQHF
J gene: TRBJ1-5
D gene: TRBD1
V gene: TRBV19
clone size: -

CDR3 DNA: TGCGCCAGCAGTGGGACTAGCGGGGACTACAATGAGCAGTTCTTC
CDR3 protein: CASSGTSGDYNEQFF
J gene: TRBJ2-1
D gene: TRBD2
V gene: TRBV10-1
clone size: -

CDR3 DNA: TGCGCCACCCAGGGGGAGTTCACAGATACGCAGTATTTT
CDR3 protein: CATQGEFTDTQYF
J gene: TRBJ2-3
D gene: TRBD1
V gene: TRBV4-1
clone size: -

CDR3 DNA: TGTGCCAGCAGCAAGTATACAGGGGCGTCCCAAGAGACCCAGTACTTC
CDR3 protein: CASSKYTGASQETQYF
J gene: TRBJ2-5
D gene: TRBD1
V gene: TRBV13
clone size: -

CDR3 DNA: TGCAGCGCATTTACAGTGAACACTGAAGCTTTCTTT
CDR3 protein: CSAFTVNTEAFF
J gene: TRBJ1-1
D gene: -
V gene: TRBV29-1
clone size: -

CDR3 DNA: TGTGCCAGCAGCTGGGACGCGGCGGGGACGGCGGACTCCTACGAGCAGTACTTC
CDR3 protein: CASSWDAAGTADSYEQYF
J gene: TRBJ2-7
D gene: -
V gene: TRBV5-4
clone size: -

CDR3 DNA: TGTGCCAGTTGTCAGACTGGGACTGAAGCTTTCTTT
CDR3 protein: CASCQTGTEAFF
J gene: TRBJ1-1
D gene: -
V gene: TRBV28
clone size: -

CDR3 DNA: TGTGCCAGCAGCTACCGGAGAGGAAACACTGAAGCTTTCTTT
CDR3 protein: CASSYRRGNTEAFF
J gene: TRBJ1-1
D gene: -
V gene: TRBV11-2
clone size: -

CDR3 DNA: TGCGCCAGCAGTGAGGCCGATATAGGGGGCTACGAGCAGTACTTC
CDR3 protein: CASSEADIGGYEQYF
J gene: TRBJ2-7
D gene: -
V gene: TRBV10-2
clone size: -

CDR3 DNA: TGTGCCAGCAGCGGGACAGGGGCCCAGGGTGGGGCCAACGTCCTGACTTTC
CDR3 protein: CASSGTGAQGGANVLTF
J gene: TRBJ2-6
D gene: TRBD1
V gene: TRBV5-4
clone size: -

CDR3 DNA: TGTGCCAGCAGCTTAGCGCAGGGGTCCTATGGCTACACCTTC
CDR3 protein: CASSLAQGSYGYTF
J gene: TRBJ1-2
D gene: -
V gene: TRBV7-9
clone size: -

CDR3 DNA: TGTGCCAGCAGGACTGCGGGACAGTACACTGAAGCTTTCTTT
CDR3 protein: CASRTAGQYTEAFF
J gene: TRBJ1-1
D gene: TRBD1
V gene: TRBV6-5
clone size: -

CDR3 DNA: TGTGCCAGCAGCTACCCGGTGGGAGGCTCCTACAATGAGCAGTTCTTC
CDR3 protein: CASSYPVGGSYNEQFF
J gene: TRBJ2-1
D gene: -
V gene: TRBV9
clone size: -

CDR3 DNA: TGTGCCAGTATAAACAGGGGGTTTGAGCAGTTCTTC
CDR3 protein: CASINRGFEQFF
J gene: TRBJ2-1
D gene: TRBD1
V gene: TRBV19
clone size: -

CDR3 DNA: TGTGCCAGCAGGGACCTAGCGGGGGGCAACAATGAGCAGTTCTTC
CDR3 protein: CASRDLAGGNNEQFF
J gene: TRBJ2-1
D gene: TRBD2
V gene: TRBV2
clone size: -

CDR3 DNA: TGCGCCAGCAGCTTTTCCGGGACTTATGGCTACACCTTC
CDR3 protein: CASSFSGTYGYTF
J gene: TRBJ1-2
D gene: -
V gene: TRBV5-1
clone size: -

CDR3 DNA: TGCGCCAGCAGTGGGGACAACCAAGAGACCCAGTACTTC
CDR3 protein: CASSGDNQETQYF
J gene: TRBJ2-5
D gene: -
V gene: TRBV5-1
clone size: once

CDR3 DNA: TGTGCCAGCAGGCCCCCCGACTCCCTCTATGGCTACACCTTC
CDR3 protein: CASRPPDSLYGYTF
J gene: TRBJ1-2
D gene: -
V gene: TRBV28
clone size: once

CDR3 DNA: TGTGCCAGTAGTATAATTCTAGCGGGAGGACGCTACGGCACAGATACGCAGTATTTT
CDR3 protein: CASSIILAGGRYGTDTQYF
J gene: TRBJ2-3
D gene: TRBD2
V gene: TRBV19
clone size: -

CDR3 DNA: TGCGCCAGCAGCCCCGGGGTCGGGACAGATACGCAGTATTTT
CDR3 protein: CASSPGVGTDTQYF
J gene: TRBJ2-3
D gene: -
V gene: TRBV5-1
clone size: -

CDR3 DNA: TGCGCCAGCAGCTGGACAGGAGATAATGAAAAACTGTTTTTT
CDR3 protein: CASSWTGDNEKLFF
J gene: TRBJ1-4
D gene: TRBD1
V gene: TRBV5-1
clone size: -

CDR3 DNA: TGTGCCAGCAGCCCCAAAAACACTGAAGCTTTCTTT
CDR3 protein: CASSPKNTEAFF
J gene: TRBJ1-1
D gene: -
V gene: TRBV14
clone size: many

CDR3 DNA: TGCGCCAGCAGCCTCCGACTAGCGGAAGGTCGCTCTGAGCAGTTCTTC
CDR3 protein: CASSLRLAEGRSEQFF
J gene: TRBJ2-1
D gene: TRBD2
V gene: TRBV5-1
clone size: -

CDR3 DNA: TGTGCCACCAGTGCCCACGGAGACTATGAAAAACTGTTTTTT
CDR3 protein: CATSAHGDYEKLFF
J gene: TRBJ1-4
D gene: -
V gene: TRBV24-1
clone size: -

CDR3 DNA: TGTGCCAGCAGCCTGGGGACAGGGGGATACTATGGCTACACCTTC
CDR3 protein: CASSLGTGGYYGYTF
J gene: TRBJ1-2
D gene: TRBD1
V gene: TRBV14
clone size: -